The 32 T cell receptor beta chains given below trace back to one sample, sequenced in a study of beta chain features in type 1 diabetes. Findings and caveats of the study: Shorter TCRB CDR3s, moderately but significantly so, marked every one of the four CD4+ subsets in Type 1 diabetes patients.

Expressed TCRB transcripts were sequenced, since all the RNA that had been isolated was reverse transcribed. The repertoire was sequenced with immunoSEQ multiplex PCR; TCRdb's copy has only in-frame clones and lacks some. This sample yields hundreds of thousands of clones, of which more than 12% are seen a single time; 0.04% belongs to the top ten. Antigens of these TCRs are unknown. The sample taken for sequencing was naive CD4+ T cells from blood. Receptors originate from a man aged 18 to 30 with type 1 diabetes.

J is TRBJ2-5 and V is TRBV7-9, with D perhaps matching TRBD2 (6 bases). The CDR3 runs 14 residues. Trimming removed 3 bases from V and 3 bases from J, with 11 bases in between. Germline V gene sequence: CDR1 SEHNR, CDR2 FQNEAQ (reference sequence). Here the CDR3 DNA reads TGTGCCAGCAGCTTTGGGAGGACGGAAGAGACCCAGTACTTC. It translates to CASSFGRTEETQYF. Looking up the rest from reference TRBV7-9 and TRBJ2-5 gives the full variable domain: DTGVSQNPRHKITKRGQNVTFRCDPISEHNRLYWYRQTLGQGPEFLTYFQNEAQLEKSRLLSDRFSAERPKGSFSTLEIQRTEQGDSAMYLCASSFGRTEETQYFGPGTRLLVL.

This clone was seen a few times. This sequence joins TRBV4-1 and TRBJ2-5; the match to TRBD2 covers 7 bases. From germline, CDR1 is MGHRA and CDR2 YSYEKL. This CDR3 is built from 18 residues. Losses at the gene ends were 1 base for V and 1 base for J; bases not matched to a gene: 12. CDR3 coding DNA: TGCGCCAGCAGCCAAGTTTTTACCTTGACTAGCAGCCAAGAGACCCAGTACTTC. This encodes CASSQVFTLTSSQETQYF.

In its sample, this clone was seen a few times. The genes are TRBV9 and TRBJ2-3, with D maybe TRBD1 (6 bases). Germline assignment: CDR1 SGDLS and CDR2 YYNGEE. The CDR3 has 15 amino acids. V gave up 0 bases and J gave up 1 base, with 9 bases separating them. CDR3 sequence reads: CASSVVQGRTDTQYF. CDR3 sequence (DNA): TGTGCCAGCAGCGTAGTGCAGGGGCGCACAGATACGCAGTATTTT.

In this sample, this clone turned up a few times. This rearrangement joins TRBV7-2 to TRBJ2-3, with 7 bases identical to TRBD2. The germline V gene has CDR1 SGHTA and CDR2 FQGNSA. The V and J ends lost 3 bases and 5 bases, in that order; junction bases with no gene match: 8. The CDR3 extends over 15 amino acids. CDR3 nucleotides: TGTGCCAGCAGCTTGGGCGGGGGAATGATAGATACGCAGTATTTT. Translation gives CASSLGGGMIDTQYF.

CDR3 sequence reads: CASSPDRDTEAFF. The CDR3 DNA reads TGTGCCAGCAGCCCAGACAGGGACACTGAAGCTTTCTTT. The gene calls are TRBV5-4 and TRBJ1-1; 7 positions agree with TRBD1. J lost 3 bases, V lost 4 bases, and 3 bases had no gene match. Per the germline V gene, CDR1 is SGHNT and CDR2 is YYREEE (reference sequence). The CDR3 extends over 13 amino acids.

J is TRBJ2-1 and V is TRBV5-4; tentative D call: TRBD2 (5 bases). CDR1 is SGHNT, CDR2 YYREEE, per germline (reference sequence). The CDR3 spans 14 residues. Trimming stripped 2 bases from V and 6 bases from J, with 12 bases between. CDR3 region: CASSLVLGGNEQFF. The CDR3 nucleotides are TGTGCCAGCAGCTTAGTACTAGGCGGCAATGAGCAGTTCTTC.

This clone was counted a few times. The chain links TRBV6-5 to TRBJ2-4; TRBD2 matches at 11 bases. Germline V gene lookup returns CDR1 MNHEY and CDR2 SVGAGI. J was trimmed by 9 bases and V by 4 bases; bases with no gene match: 8. The CDR3 extends over 15 amino acids. The CDR3 reads CASSSVAGGLSIQYF. The CDR3 DNA reads TGTGCCAGCAGTTCAGTAGCGGGGGGGCTATCCATTCAGTACTTC.

The V and J genes are TRBV7-9 and TRBJ2-2; D ambiguous. The CDR3 runs to 16 residues. Germline-derived CDR1 and CDR2 are SEHNR and FQNEAQ (reference sequence). V lost 5 bases and J 3 bases, leaving 16 bases between the germline ends. The CDR3 coding sequence is TGTGCCAGCAGCCGCGGCCCACTGGCGTACACCGGGGAGCTGTTTTTT. Protein product: CASSRGPLAYTGELFF.

V and J are TRBV5-1 and TRBJ2-3; TRBD2 is a possible D gene (5 bases). The V and J ends lost 3 bases and 3 bases respectively, with 11 bases between them. The germline V gene has CDR1 SGHRS and CDR2 YFSETQ. The CDR3 length is 14 residues. The CDR3 region is CASSSLTRTDTQYF. The CDR3 DNA reads as TGCGCCAGCAGCTCCCTCACTAGGACAGATACGCAGTATTTT.

This sequence joins TRBV6-5 and TRBJ1-2; D remains ambiguous. The length of the CDR3 is 12 residues. The V end was cut by 5 bases, the J end by 5 bases, with 9 bases between. CDR1 and CDR2 (germline): MNHEY, SVGAGI. CDR3 loop: CASSPGPYGYTF. CDR3 bases: TGTGCCAGCAGTCCCGGACCATATGGCTACACCTTC.

This clone was counted between two and nine times. The rearrangement links TRBV6-6 to TRBJ1-2; 9 bases agree with TRBD1. Germline V gene sequence: CDR1 MNHNY, CDR2 SVGAGI (reference sequence). The CDR3 runs 13 residues. J lost 8 bases, V lost 6 bases, and 7 bases had no gene match. The CDR3 sequence: CASREQGAEGYTF. CDR3 nucleotides: TGTGCCAGCAGAGAACAGGGGGCTGAGGGCTACACCTTC.

This clone was detected only a few times. V is TRBV15 and J is TRBJ1-3, with D possibly matching TRBD1 (6 bases). The CDR3 has 16 residues. V shed 5 bases and J shed 2 bases, with 16 bases lying between them. Germline lookup yields CDR1 LNHNV and CDR2 YYDKDF (reference sequence). The CDR3 coding sequence is TGTGCCACCAGCGGGTGGCGGACAGCAGCTGGAAACACCATATATTTT. It translates to CATSGWRTAAGNTIYF.

This clone turned up a few times. This chain connects TRBV11-2 to TRBJ2-7; 8 bases align to TRBD1. CDR1 SGHAT and CDR2 FQNNGV come from the germline V gene. V was clipped by 2 bases and J by 3 bases; unmatched bases: 6. This CDR3 spans 15 amino acids. This chain's CDR3 is CASSLRWTGNYEQYF. As DNA, the CDR3 is TGTGCCAGCAGCTTACGGTGGACAGGGAACTACGAGCAGTACTTC.

This clone has a handful of counts. The chain couples TRBV7-9 to TRBJ1-3; D gene uncertain. CDR3 size: 12 residues. Trimming stripped 0 bases from V and 11 bases from J, with 8 bases between. Germline V gene lookup returns CDR1 SEHNR and CDR2 FQNEAQ (reference sequence). CDR3 sequence reads: CASSLAGPSIYF. In DNA, the CDR3 is TGTGCCAGCAGCTTAGCAGGCCCGTCCATATATTTT.

In its sample, this clone was seen a few times. The chain joins TRBV5-1 to TRBJ2-2; D is unclear. There are 16 residues in the CDR3. V was cut by 0 bases and J by 4 bases, with 13 bases left in between. CDR1 and CDR2 (germline): SGHRS, YFSETQ. CDR3 coding DNA: TGCGCCAGCAGCTTGGCCAGCAGTATCGGCACCGGGGAGCTGTTTTTT. It encodes CASSLASSIGTGELFF.

Worth noting for this clone: Germline and junction disagree at one end, which may indicate a read error. In the same sample, other DNA sequences code for this CDR3. The DNA for the CDR3 is TGCGCCAGCAGTTTGGGACTAGCGGACAATGAGCAGTTCTTC. Protein: CASSLGLADNEQFF. This chain links TRBV5-1 with TRBJ2-1; 11 nucleotides line up with TRBD2. CDR3 size: 14 residues. Germline CDR1 reads SGHRS; CDR2 reads YFSETQ.

V gene TRBV5-4 combines with J gene TRBJ2-6; D perhaps matches TRBD2 (5 bases). The CDR3 is made up of 18 amino acids. V was pared by 4 bases and J by 0 bases, with 17 bases between. In germline, CDR1 is SGHNT, CDR2 YYREEE (reference sequence). The CDR3 region has the DNA TGTGCCAGCAGCAGCGGACTGGCAAGTTTCTCTGGGGCCAACGTCCTGACTTTC. It codes for CASSSGLASFSGANVLTF.

This sequence joins TRBV30 and TRBJ1-2, with no clear D. The CDR3 spans 12 residues. In germline, CDR1 is GTSNPN, CDR2 SVGIG (reference sequence). V lost 7 bases, J lost 4 bases, and 13 bases lay in between. The CDR3: CASPVPPYGYTF. CDR3 nucleotide sequence: TGTGCCTCCCCCGTGCCCCCCTATGGCTACACCTTC.

This clone was seen a handful of times. The chain combines TRBV5-1 with TRBJ2-1; 10 bases line up with TRBD2. CDR3 length: 16 residues. The germline V gene encodes CDR1 SGHRS and CDR2 YFSETQ. J was trimmed by 7 bases and V by 4 bases; bases with no gene match: 11. This CDR3 is CASSPFLAGAGNEQFF. CDR3 DNA: TGCGCCAGCAGCCCATTCCTAGCGGGAGCGGGGAATGAGCAGTTCTTC. Together with reference TRBV5-1 and TRBJ2-1, the CDR3 gives the full variable domain: KAGVTQTPRYLIKTRGQQVTLSCSPISGHRSVSWYQQTPGQGLQFLFEYFSETQRNKGNFPGRFSGRQFSNSRSEMNVSTLELGDSALYLCASSPFLAGAGNEQFFGPGTRLTVL.

Comments on this clone: This sample includes further DNA sequences coding for the same CDR3. The chain links TRBV5-1 to TRBJ2-5, with a weak D call TRBD1 (5 bases). This CDR3 comprises 13 residues. Germline V CDR1 and CDR2: SGHRS, YFSETQ. The germline V and J ends were trimmed by 0 bases and 3 bases, with 6 bases remaining between them. The CDR3 region is CASSLGQKETQYF. The CDR3 coding sequence is TGCGCCAGCAGCTTGGGACAGAAAGAGACCCAGTACTTC.

This clone was seen only a few times. This chain connects TRBV5-1 to TRBJ2-7, with TRBD2 as a possible D gene (6 bases). The CDR3 is 14 amino acids. Trimming took 5 bases from V and 1 from J, leaving 13 bases between them. Germline V gene data show CDR1 as SGHRS and CDR2 as YFSETQ. The CDR3 loop reads CASSLTSTSYEQYF. The DNA for the CDR3 is TGCGCCAGCAGTTTGACTAGTACTTCCTACGAGCAGTACTTC.

As for this clone: The sample holds other DNA sequences that translate to the same CDR3. J is TRBJ2-5 and V is TRBV10-3, with D perhaps TRBD1 or TRBD2 (5 bases each). This CDR3 contains 12 residues. V shed 3 bases and J shed 5 bases, with 7 bases lying between them. Germline V lookup: CDR1 ENHRY, CDR2 SYGVKD. For the CDR3, the DNA is TGTGCCATCAGTGACAGGGAGGAGACCCAGTACTTC. It specifies CAISDREETQYF.

This clone was seen only once. The J gene is TRBJ1-4, the V gene TRBV2; D gene uncertain. This CDR3 contains 15 residues. Germline-derived CDR1 and CDR2 are SNHLY and FYNNEI. Trimming removed 7 bases at V and 6 bases at J, with 18 bases between. DNA of the CDR3: TGTGCCAGCAATTTGGATTCAGGACGTTATGAAAAACTGTTTTTT. Translated, it gives CASNLDSGRYEKLFF.

This clone occurred a few times. The chain is built from TRBV30 and TRBJ2-7; D not resolved. The CDR3 sequence is 17 residues long. Trimming removed 2 bases from V and 1 base from J, with 21 bases in between. Germline loops: CDR1 GTSNPN, CDR2 SVGIG (reference sequence). The CDR3 region is CAWSSYSSAGRSYEQYF. DNA of the CDR3: TGTGCCTGGAGTAGTTACTCCTCGGCCGGCAGGTCCTACGAGCAGTACTTC.

The rearrangement links TRBV23-1 to TRBJ2-3; TRBD1 aligns across 10 bases. TRBV23-1 is an ORF, with its function uncertain. The CDR3 is made up of 24 amino acids. V was pared by 0 bases and J by 2 bases, with 26 bases of the junction left unmatched. CDR3 sequence: CASSQSRSGTGDLSASNPTDTQYF. CDR3 in DNA: TGCGCCAGCAGTCAATCGAGGTCCGGGACAGGGGACCTTAGCGCTTCAAACCCCACAGATACGCAGTATTTT.

The chain couples TRBV19 to TRBJ1-5; D might be TRBD1 (5 bases). The CDR3 has 13 residues. The ends were cut back, 2 bases at V and 7 bases at J, with 9 bases in the middle. The germline V gene encodes CDR1 LNHDA and CDR2 SQIVND (reference sequence). The CDR3 here is CASSIQGYQPQHF. CDR3 bases: TGTGCCAGTAGTATACAGGGCTACCAGCCCCAGCATTTT.

This clone was picked up a small number of times. V is TRBV4-1 and J is TRBJ2-5; no clear D gene. CDR1 MGHRA and CDR2 YSYEKL come from the germline V gene. The CDR3 has 14 amino acids. Trimming stripped 1 base from V and 0 bases from J, with 6 bases between. CDR3 nucleotide sequence: TGCGCCAGCAGCCAAGTTGTATACCAAGAGACCCAGTACTTC. This gives the protein CASSQVVYQETQYF.

This chain links TRBV5-1 with TRBJ1-1, with D unresolved. V lost 0 bases to trimming and J lost 5 bases, with 14 bases between them. CDR3 length: 15 residues. The germline gives CDR1 SGHRS, CDR2 YFSETQ. The CDR3 region is CASSLAGRVGTEAFF. The CDR3 nucleotides are TGCGCCAGCAGCTTGGCCGGGAGGGTAGGGACTGAAGCTTTCTTT.

This clone occurred a few times. This chain joins TRBV11-2 and TRBJ1-2, with D maybe TRBD1 (6 bases). V was trimmed by 2 bases and J by 8 bases, leaving 9 bases between them. The CDR3 spans 12 residues. Germline V gives CDR1 SGHAT, CDR2 FQNNGV. For the CDR3, the DNA is TGTGCCAGCAGCTTAATGCAGGGGGGCTACACCTTC. Amino acids: CASSLMQGGYTF.

This clone was counted only a few times. This rearrangement joins TRBV15 to TRBJ1-2, with 9 bases that match TRBD1. The CDR3 length is 17 residues. The V segment lost 0 bases and the J segment 2 bases; nucleotides outside the gene matches: 7. Germline CDR1 reads LNHNV; CDR2 reads YYDKDF (reference sequence). CDR3 loop: CATSRDRGQGVNYGYTF. The CDR3 DNA is TGTGCCACCAGCAGAGATAGGGGACAGGGAGTAAACTATGGCTACACCTTC.

This chain joins TRBV7-8 and TRBJ2-3; D remains unclear. V lost 2 bases, J lost 6 bases, and 9 bases lay in between. The CDR3 runs to 13 residues. CDR1 is SGHVS and CDR2 is FQNEAQ in the germline V gene. CDR3 loop: CASSLKAWDTQYF. The CDR3 nucleotides are TGTGCCAGCAGCTTAAAGGCCTGGGATACGCAGTATTTT.

V gene TRBV30 combines with J gene TRBJ2-5; either TRBD1 or TRBD2 may supply D (6 bases each). The CDR3 has 14 residues. Per germline, CDR1 GTSNPN and CDR2 SVGIG (reference sequence). Deletions cut 4 bases from V and 4 bases from J, with 16 bases between. CDR3 loop: CAWTKGGTRETQYF. The CDR3 nucleotides are TGTGCCTGGACCAAAGGGGGGACCCGAGAGACCCAGTACTTC.